This entry features one TCR beta chain sequence. Its antigen remains unidentified. This sample is part of a study of blood T cells in healthy people across ages. V lost 0 bases and J 0 bases, leaving 15 bases between the germline ends. The CDR3 spans 18 residues. Germline CDR1 SGHDN, CDR2 FVKESK. Donors gave 8 to 10 milliliters of peripheral blood apiece. Each sample used at least 6 million PBMCs. Primed by a sample-barcoded 5' primer and a J-beta primer mix, a second PCR proceeded for about 7 to 11 cycles. The template-switch adaptor, which had 12 random nucleotides, put a tag on each cDNA molecule. TCRdb ran MiXCR on the 5' RACE reads and lists one entry per CDR3 protein. The table lists about 620,000 distinct CDR3 sequences, more than 45% of them singletons. Overall study results and limits: The authors considered diversity estimates from one million T cells to be underestimates.

The rearrangement uses TRBV14 and TRBJ2-1; perhaps TRBD2 as D (6 bases). The sequencing input was blood. This TCR was recovered from a woman aged 80 or over in good health. The CDR3 protein is CASSQDAKGGDSYNEQFF. In nucleotides, the CDR3 is TGTGCCAGCAGCCAAGATGCAAAAGGCGGGGACTCCTACAATGAGCAGTTCTTC. The whole variable domain, filled in from reference TRBV14 and TRBJ2-1, reads EAGVTQFPSHSVIEKGQTVTLRCDPISGHDNLYWYRRVMGKEIKFLLHFVKESKQDESGMPNNRFLAERTGGTYSTLKVQPAELEDSGVYFCASSQDAKGGDSYNEQFFGPGTRLTVL.